The 4 T cell receptor beta chains presented below share a single source sample, sequenced in a study of cytomegalovirus exposure and HLA in healthy donors. A multiplex PCR was run with 60 Vbeta primers and 13 Jbeta primers. The assay was immunoSEQ multiplex PCR, and TCRdb's table has in-frame clones only and misses some. This repertoire shows around 200,000 clones, nearly 80% found once; its top ten account for approximately 1.8%. Sequencing was performed on PBMCs. Receptors were obtained from a male donor in good health and CMV-seronegative.

The chain combines TRBV28 with TRBJ1-4; D unclear. Germline CDR1 reads MDHEN; CDR2 reads SYDVKM. Trimming shortened V by 6 bases and J by 8 bases, and 16 bases separated the two germline ends. The CDR3 runs to 14 residues. CDR3 nucleotides: TGTGCCAGCAGGCTGGGAGGGAATTACGAAAAACTGTTTTTT. Translating it yields CASRLGGNYEKLFF.

J is TRBJ2-3 and V is TRBV28; 10 bases are shared with TRBD2. This CDR3 is 18 amino acids long. With V trimmed by 4 bases and J by 0 bases, 10 bases remained unmatched. The germline gives CDR1 MDHEN, CDR2 SYDVKM. The CDR3 nucleotides read TGTGCCAGCAGTTGGGGGCTAGCGGGAGCCGGTAGCACAGATACGCAGTATTTT. This codes for CASSWGLAGAGSTDTQYF. Based on the CDR3 plus reference TRBV28 and TRBJ2-3, the full variable domain is DVKVTQSSRYLVKRTGEKVFLECVQDMDHENMFWYRQDPGLGLRLIYFSYDVKMKEKGDIPEGYSVSREKKERFSLILESASTNQTSMYLCASSWGLAGAGSTDTQYFGPGTRLTVL.

This chain joins TRBV6-5 and TRBJ2-5, with TRBD1 identical over 7 bases. The CDR3 extends over 15 amino acids. Germline CDR1 reads MNHEY; CDR2 reads SVGAGI. V was pared by 2 bases and J by 5 bases, with 8 bases of the junction left unmatched. CDR3 amino acids: CASSYRQGLLETQYF. The DNA of the CDR3 is TGTGCCAGCAGTTACAGACAGGGTCTTTTGGAGACCCAGTACTTC.

This chain connects TRBV4-2 to TRBJ2-5; D is possibly TRBD1 (7 bases). The assigned J gene may be wrong: the sequence end matches TRBJ2-7 better. CDR1 is LGHNA and CDR2 is YNFKEQ in the germline V gene. This CDR3 region has 15 residues. The CDR3 spells CASSRAGQINYEQYF. In nucleotides, the CDR3 is TGTGCCAGCAGCCGCGCGGGACAGATAAACTACGAGCAGTACTTC.